The 29 T cell receptor beta chains given below trace back to one sample, sequenced in a study of metastatic and nonmetastatic thyroid tumors. Each patient went into thyroid surgery without having received any treatment. With MiXCR, TCRdb called clones anew from the PCR reads. Here the sample spans roughly 16,000 clones, approximately 30% being singletons. The sequencing input was tumor tissue. These receptors were collected from a male donor with papillary thyroid cancer or a benign thyroid nodule (not recorded which). Some clones in this sample may be carry-over from other donors' samples.

Only a few counts were recorded for this clone. The chain is built from TRBV6-2 or TRBV6-3 and TRBJ2-3, with D perhaps TRBD2 (7 bases). The CDR3 covers 17 residues. The V gene's germline CDR1 is MNHEY and CDR2 SVGEGT. Trimming took off 6 bases at V and 5 bases at J, with 24 bases between the two ends. CDR3: CASRNGGGAWNVDTQYF. CDR3 DNA sequence: TGTGCCAGCAGGAATGGCGGGGGCGCCTGGAACGTAGATACGCAGTATTTT.

At least ten counts were recorded for this clone. The CDR3 region is CSARDYPGGGDTQYF. The CDR3 nucleotides read TGCAGTGCTAGAGATTATCCGGGAGGTGGGGATACGCAGTATTTT. This chain links TRBV20-1 with TRBJ2-3, with 7 positions matching TRBD2. With V trimmed by 0 bases and J by 6 bases, 9 bases remained unmatched. CDR3 length: 15 residues. The V gene's germline CDR1 is DFQATT and CDR2 SNEGSKA (reference sequence).

The gene calls are TRBV6-1 and TRBJ1-5, with D perhaps TRBD1 (6 bases). Trimming pared 7 bases from V and 1 base from J, leaving 14 bases between. The CDR3 consists of 15 residues. The V gene's germline CDR1 is MNHNS and CDR2 SASEGT. In DNA, the CDR3 is TGTGCCAGCAAAGCCACAGGGACAAGCAATCAGCCCCAGCATTTT. It codes for CASKATGTSNQPQHF.

A few counts support this clone. V usage is TRBV10-3 and J usage is TRBJ2-3; TRBD1 might be the D (5 bases). The V gene's germline CDR1 is ENHRY and CDR2 SYGVKD. Trimming left V 7 bases short and J 1 base short, with 18 bases between. This CDR3 spans 16 amino acids. This chain's CDR3 is CAIITAAGKGTDTQYF. CDR3 nucleotides: TGTGCCATCATTACCGCGGCAGGGAAGGGCACAGATACGCAGTATTTT.

CDR3: CASSLGVAGETQYF. The CDR3 nucleotides are TGTGCCAGCAGCTTAGGCGTAGCGGGGGAGACCCAGTACTTC. The rearrangement links TRBV13 to TRBJ2-5; 8 bases align to TRBD2. Germline V lookup: CDR1 PRHDT, CDR2 FYEKMQ (reference sequence). This CDR3 has 14 residues. With 0 bases clipped from V and 5 bases from J, the junction kept 2 bases outside the gene matches.

The DNA for the CDR3 is TGCAGTGCCATAAGCGGGGAACCCTACGAGCAGTACTTC. Amino acid sequence: CSAISGEPYEQYF. The chain has TRBV20-1 and TRBJ2-7, with 7 positions matching TRBD2. The CDR3 has 13 residues. Trimming removed 6 bases from V and 2 bases from J; junction bases left unmatched: 7. In germline, CDR1 is DFQATT, CDR2 SNEGSKA (reference sequence).

In its sample, this clone ranks as medium-sized. The chain is built from TRBV6-1 and TRBJ1-1, with TRBD1 as a possible D gene (5 bases). Germline assignment: CDR1 MNHNS and CDR2 SASEGT. This CDR3 spans 11 amino acids. Trimming cost V 11 bases and J 11 bases, with 18 bases left between them. DNA of the CDR3: TGTGCCGCAGTGGGACCTCCGGGGGCTTTCTTT. It encodes CAAVGPPGAFF.

This clone has just a few counts. The chain carries TRBV6-1 and TRBJ2-7, with D unclear. V was pared by 5 bases and J by 2 bases, with 13 bases between. This CDR3 contains 14 residues. From germline, CDR1 is MNHNS and CDR2 SASEGT. The DNA of the CDR3 is TGTGCCAGCAGTCCGGTACTTGCAGCCTACGAGCAGTACTTC. It translates to CASSPVLAAYEQYF.

V gene TRBV11-3 combines with J gene TRBJ2-5; tentatively, D is TRBD1 (5 bases). With 5 bases removed from V and 5 bases from J, the gap between germline ends came to 18 bases. CDR3 size: 15 residues. CDR1 is SGHNT and CDR2 is YENEEA in the germline V gene. The CDR3 sequence: CASSTRNRPRETQYF. DNA for the CDR3: TGTGCCAGCAGCACCCGTAACAGGCCGCGGGAGACCCAGTACTTC.

In this sample, this clone is medium-sized. J is TRBJ2-1 and V is TRBV11-2; 8 positions match TRBD2. The CDR3 contains 14 residues. V dropped 0 bases and J dropped 8; count of bases not matched to a gene: 3. Germline V CDR1 and CDR2: SGHAT, FQNNGV. In DNA, the CDR3 is TGTGCCAGCAGCTTAGAAGGACTAGCCGATGAGCAGTTCTTC. It specifies CASSLEGLADEQFF. Filled out from reference TRBV11-2 and TRBJ2-1, the complete variable domain reads EAGVAQSPRYKIIEKRQSVAFWCNPISGHATLYWYQQILGQGPKLLIQFQNNGVVDDSQLPKDRFSAERLKGVDSTLKIQPAKLEDSAVYLCASSLEGLADEQFFGPGTRLTVL.

The CDR3 nucleotides are TGCGCCAGCAGCCAAGATGGGGGGAGGACAGGGAACACTGAAGCTTTCTTT. This gives the protein CASSQDGGRTGNTEAFF. V gene TRBV4-1 combines with J gene TRBJ1-1, with TRBD1 identical over 7 bases. Germline assignment: CDR1 MGHRA and CDR2 YSYEKL. CDR3 size: 17 residues. J gave up 1 base and V 0 bases, and 8 bases lay outside the gene matches.

V and J are TRBV7-2 and TRBJ2-1; 7 nucleotides agree with TRBD2. Looked up from germline, CDR1 is SGHTA and CDR2 is FQGNSA. The CDR3 totals 14 residues. J was trimmed by 5 bases and V by 0 bases; bases with no gene match: 1. CDR3 loop: CASSLAGGNNEQFF. In DNA, the CDR3 is TGTGCCAGCAGCTTAGCGGGAGGGAACAATGAGCAGTTCTTC.

Ten or more counts support this clone. This chain links TRBV5-5 with TRBJ1-3; 9 bases map to TRBD1. The CDR3 is 17 amino acids. The V segment lost 0 bases and the J segment 0 bases; nucleotides outside the gene matches: 4. Germline values: CDR1 SGHKS, CDR2 YYEKEE (reference sequence). CDR3 in amino acids: CASSLGGTGSSGNTIYF. The CDR3 DNA reads as TGTGCCAGCAGCTTGGGGGGGACAGGGAGCTCTGGAAACACCATATATTTT. Full variable domain (missing parts from reference TRBV5-5 and TRBJ1-3): DAGVTQSPTHLIKTRGQQVTLRCSPISGHKSVSWYQQVLGQGPQFIFQYYEKEERGRGNFPDRFSARQFPNYSSELNVNALLLGDSALYLCASSLGGTGSSGNTIYFGEGSWLTVV.

This clone turned up a few times. J is TRBJ2-1 and V is TRBV28, with a weak D call TRBD2 (6 bases). The CDR3 is 17 residues long. The V gene lost 0 bases and the J gene lost 0 bases, with 12 bases spanning the gap. Per germline, CDR1 MDHEN and CDR2 SYDVKM. The CDR3, as DNA: TGTGCCAGCAGTTTATGGGCGGGGTTGAGCTCCTACAATGAGCAGTTCTTC. Its translation is CASSLWAGLSSYNEQFF.

In its sample, this clone was seen a few times. This chain's CDR3 is CSAVRNRNYGYTF. The CDR3 DNA sequence: TGCAGTGCAGTCAGGAACAGGAACTATGGCTACACCTTC. The chain carries TRBV20-1 and TRBJ1-2; possibly TRBD1 for D (5 bases). This CDR3 spans 13 amino acids. CDR1 DFQATT and CDR2 SNEGSKA come from the germline V gene (reference sequence). The V and J ends lost 6 bases and 2 bases respectively, with 13 bases between them.

The V call is TRBV11-2, the J call TRBJ2-5, with D tentatively TRBD2 (5 bases). From germline, CDR1 is SGHAT and CDR2 FQNNGV. This CDR3 has 15 residues. The ends were cut back, 5 bases at V and 1 base at J, with 14 bases in the middle. The CDR3 here is CASSQYGGPQETQYF. The CDR3 DNA follows: TGTGCCAGCAGCCAATACGGAGGACCCCAAGAGACCCAGTACTTC. The complete variable domain, with remaining parts taken from reference TRBV11-2 and TRBJ2-5, reads EAGVAQSPRYKIIEKRQSVAFWCNPISGHATLYWYQQILGQGPKLLIQFQNNGVVDDSQLPKDRFSAERLKGVDSTLKIQPAKLEDSAVYLCASSQYGGPQETQYFGPGTRLLVL.

This clone was detected many times. The chain recombines TRBV24-1 with TRBJ1-5; D uncertain. This CDR3 region has 13 residues. Germline CDR1 KGHDR, CDR2 SFDVKD. The ends were cut back, 5 bases at V and 0 bases at J, with 4 bases in the middle. CDR3 in DNA: TGTGCCACCAGTGTCTCTAGCAATCAGCCCCAGCATTTT. It translates to CATSVSSNQPQHF.

This clone was counted at least ten times. The chain combines TRBV9 with TRBJ2-1; tentative D call: TRBD2 (6 bases). The CDR3 has 12 residues. Between the trimmed V and J ends, which lost 4 bases and 10 bases, there was a span of 12 bases. CDR1 and CDR2 from the germline V gene are SGDLS and YYNGEE. DNA for the CDR3: TGTGCCAGCAGCCTTAATAGCGGCGAGCAGTTCTTC. Amino acid sequence: CASSLNSGEQFF.

This clone was observed a single time. The chain recombines TRBV19 with TRBJ2-1; D tentatively reads TRBD1 or TRBD2 (5 bases each). Trimming took off 7 bases at V and 0 bases at J, with 16 bases between the two ends. This CDR3 region has 16 residues. Germline V gives CDR1 LNHDA, CDR2 SQIVND (reference sequence). CDR3 amino acids: CASTPSTGTSYNEQFF. CDR3 DNA: TGTGCCAGTACCCCCTCCACCGGGACCTCCTACAATGAGCAGTTCTTC.

This clone was observed at least ten times. The gene calls are TRBV9 and TRBJ2-5; a weak D match, TRBD1 (6 bases). Looked up from germline, CDR1 is SGDLS and CDR2 is YYNGEE. This CDR3 spans 13 amino acids. V dropped 1 base and J dropped 4 bases, with 8 bases sitting between them. As DNA, the CDR3 is TGTGCCAGCAGCGTAACAGGGATAGAGACCCAGTACTTC. This translates into CASSVTGIETQYF.

Comment on this clone: The junction does not match germline at one end; this may be a read error. This chain connects TRBV7-7 to TRBJ2-2, with TRBD1 matching 7 bases. Germline V CDR1 and CDR2: SSHAT, FNYEAQ (reference sequence). The CDR3 consists of 14 residues. This chain's CDR3 is CASSLEAGGGELFF. The DNA for the CDR3 is TGTGCTAGCAGCTTAGAGGCAGGGGGCGGGGAGCTGTTTTTT.

This chain connects TRBV19 to TRBJ1-2, with 7 bases aligning to TRBD1. V gave up 4 bases and J gave up 4 bases; unmatched junction bases: 6. This CDR3 contains 14 residues. Germline-derived CDR1 and CDR2 are LNHDA and SQIVND (reference sequence). The DNA for the CDR3 is TGTGCCAGTAGTAGGCAGGGACAGAGCTATGGCTACACCTTC. Translation gives CASSRQGQSYGYTF.

The V call is TRBV11-2, the J call TRBJ2-5, with D uncertain. Germline CDR1 SGHAT, CDR2 FQNNGV. V was pared by 3 bases and J by 3 bases, with 11 bases between. The CDR3 runs to 14 residues. CDR3 sequence: CASSFLYTEETQYF. The CDR3 DNA follows: TGTGCCAGCAGCTTCCTTTACACGGAAGAGACCCAGTACTTC.

In this sample, this clone turned up a few times. The gene calls are TRBV2 and TRBJ2-1; D is perhaps TRBD1 or TRBD2 (5 bases each). The CDR3 is made up of 15 amino acids. The germline V gene encodes CDR1 SNHLY and CDR2 FYNNEI. The ends were cut back, 8 bases at V and 5 bases at J, with 19 bases in the middle. The CDR3 region is CASGSGTKTNNEQFF. Here the CDR3 DNA reads TGTGCCAGCGGTTCCGGGACCAAGACCAACAATGAGCAGTTCTTC.

This chain connects TRBV6-5 to TRBJ1-2; TRBD1 matches at 7 bases. V trimming: 4 bases; J trimming: 6 bases; junction bases outside the gene matches: 5. CDR1 and CDR2 (germline): MNHEY, SVGAGI. The length of the CDR3 is 13 residues. CDR3 loop: CASSFLGGDGYTF. The CDR3 DNA is TGTGCCAGCAGTTTTCTAGGGGGCGATGGCTACACCTTC.

In its sample, this clone is medium-sized. V and J are TRBV27 and TRBJ2-7; D may be TRBD1 or TRBD2 (7 bases each). There are 13 residues in the CDR3. Trimming shortened V by 3 bases and J by 6 bases, and 12 bases separated the two germline ends. CDR1 is MNHEY and CDR2 is SMNVEV in the germline V gene (reference sequence). This CDR3 reads CASSFQGGGEQYF. DNA for the CDR3: TGTGCCAGCAGTTTTCAGGGGGGGGGCGAGCAGTACTTC.

In its sample, this clone ranks as medium-sized. Within the sample, other DNA sequences also encode this same CDR3. The chain couples TRBV2 to TRBJ1-5; 8 bases map to TRBD1. The CDR3 covers 15 residues. Germline-derived CDR1 and CDR2 are SNHLY and FYNNEI. V trimming: 6 bases; J trimming: 1 base; junction bases outside the gene matches: 5. In nucleotides, the CDR3 is TGTGCCAGCAGGCCGACAGGGGTGAGCAATCAGCCCCAGCATTTT. Translating gives CASRPTGVSNQPQHF.

The chain carries TRBV19 and TRBJ1-2, with no clear D. V lost 3 bases and J lost 4, with 15 bases in between. The germline gives CDR1 LNHDA, CDR2 SQIVND (reference sequence). The CDR3 runs 15 residues. The CDR3 region has the DNA TGTGCCAGTAGTATCCCGGATAGCCACTCCTATGGCTACACCTTC. Protein: CASSIPDSHSYGYTF.

Sample share makes this clone medium-sized (0.01 to 0.1%). The chain joins TRBV3-1 to TRBJ2-1; D possibly corresponds to TRBD1 (6 bases). CDR3 size: 13 residues. Trimming took off 6 bases at V and 6 bases at J, with 12 bases between the two ends. Germline V CDR1 and CDR2: LGHDT, YNNKEL (reference sequence). The CDR3 loop reads CASRNRVGNEQFF. CDR3 sequence (DNA): TGTGCCAGCAGGAACAGGGTTGGCAATGAGCAGTTCTTC.